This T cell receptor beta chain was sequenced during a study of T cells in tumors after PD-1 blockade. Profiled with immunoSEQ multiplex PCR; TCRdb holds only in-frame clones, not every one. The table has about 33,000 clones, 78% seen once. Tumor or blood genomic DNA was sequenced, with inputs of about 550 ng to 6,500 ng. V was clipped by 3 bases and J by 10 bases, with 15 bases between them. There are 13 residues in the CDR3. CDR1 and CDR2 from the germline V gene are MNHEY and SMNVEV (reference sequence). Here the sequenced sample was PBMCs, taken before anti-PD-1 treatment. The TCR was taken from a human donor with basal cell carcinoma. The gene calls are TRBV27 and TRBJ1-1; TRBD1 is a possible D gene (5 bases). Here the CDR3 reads CASSLGRGVGAFF. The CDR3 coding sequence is TGTGCCAGCAGTTTGGGGAGGGGCGTTGGAGCTTTCTTT.